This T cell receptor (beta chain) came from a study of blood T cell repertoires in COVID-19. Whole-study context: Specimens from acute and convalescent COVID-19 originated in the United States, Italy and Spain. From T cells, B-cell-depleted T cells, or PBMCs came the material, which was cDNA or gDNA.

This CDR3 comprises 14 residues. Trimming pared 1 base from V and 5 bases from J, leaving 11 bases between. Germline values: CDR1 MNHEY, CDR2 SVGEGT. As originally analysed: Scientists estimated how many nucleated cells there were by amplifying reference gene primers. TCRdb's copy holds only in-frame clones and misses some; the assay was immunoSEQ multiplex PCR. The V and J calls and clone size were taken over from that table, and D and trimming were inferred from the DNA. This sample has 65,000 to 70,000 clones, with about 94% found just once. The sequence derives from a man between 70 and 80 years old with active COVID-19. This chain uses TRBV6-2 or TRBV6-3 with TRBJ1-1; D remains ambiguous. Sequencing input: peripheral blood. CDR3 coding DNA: TGTGCCAGCAGTTACTTGGCCACCGGGACTGAAGCTTTCTTT. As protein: CASSYLATGTEAFF.